The clone carrying this T cell receptor beta chain was picked up a small number of times. This sample was included in a study of blood T cell repertoires in COVID-19. At the level of the study: Collection of acute and convalescent COVID-19 samples took place in the United States, Italy and Spain. Sample material is recorded as cDNA or gDNA derived from T cells, B-cell-depleted T cells, or PBMCs.

As originally analysed: Reference gene primer amplification gave estimated nucleated cell counts. Profiling relied on immunoSEQ multiplex PCR, and the TCRdb table lists in-frame clones only, not all of them. The D gene and trimming were derived from the DNA, and the V and J assignments and clone size from that table. The sample yields 80,000 to 100,000 clones, around 90% seen once. Germline CDR1 is SGHNT and CDR2 is YYREEE (reference sequence). This CDR3 has 15 amino acids. J gave up 2 bases and V 0 bases, and 4 bases lay outside the gene matches. This chain uses TRBV5-4 with TRBJ2-7; the match to TRBD2 covers 8 bases. This TCR was sampled from a human donor with active COVID-19. The donor label of this sample is uncertain. Sequencing used peripheral blood. The CDR3 coding sequence is TGTGCCAGCAGCTTGGTTGCGGGGGGAGCCTACGAGCAGTACTTC. Translating gives CASSLVAGGAYEQYF.